Below are 9 T cell receptor beta chains sequenced from a single sample in a study of blood T cell repertoires in COVID-19. The protocol was immunoSEQ multiplex PCR, while the TCRdb copy is restricted to in-frame clones and leaves out a portion. The sample has under 350,000 clones; about 89% are singletons. The sample taken for sequencing was peripheral blood. These receptors all stem from a man aged 40-55 years with acute or convalescent COVID-19.

The chain employs TRBV3-1 (or the pseudogene TRBV3-2) and TRBJ2-3; 10 nucleotides line up with TRBD2. The CDR3 length is 16 residues. Germline V gene data show CDR1 as LGHDT and CDR2 as YNNKEL (reference sequence). J was trimmed by 9 bases and V by 2 bases; bases with no gene match: 11. Here the CDR3 DNA reads TGTGCCAGCAGCCAAATACCTAGCGGGGGTGTAGAAACGCAGTATTTT. Amino acids: CASSQIPSGGVETQYF.

The chain carries TRBV5-1 and TRBJ2-1; 7 bases fit TRBD2. This CDR3 comprises 14 residues. With 4 bases clipped from V and 2 bases from J, the junction kept 3 bases outside the gene matches. Germline CDR1 is SGHRS and CDR2 is YFSETQ. CDR3 sequence reads: CASSRGLAYNEQFF. The CDR3 DNA sequence: TGCGCCAGCAGCCGCGGACTAGCCTACAATGAGCAGTTCTTC. The whole variable domain, remainder taken from reference TRBV5-1 and TRBJ2-1, is KAGVTQTPRYLIKTRGQQVTLSCSPISGHRSVSWYQQTPGQGLQFLFEYFSETQRNKGNFPGRFSGRQFSNSRSEMNVSTLELGDSALYLCASSRGLAYNEQFFGPGTRLTVL.

This chain links TRBV3-1 (or the pseudogene TRBV3-2) with TRBJ2-1; 7 nucleotides match TRBD2. Germline values: CDR1 LGHDT, CDR2 YNNKEL (reference sequence). The CDR3 has 16 residues. After removal of 1 base from V and 4 bases from J, the junction contained 7 bases not matched to a gene. The DNA for the CDR3 is TGTGCCAGCAGCCAAGGTCCGGATAGCGGGTACAATGAGCAGTTCTTC. Translated: CASSQGPDSGYNEQFF.

The genes are TRBV6-5 and TRBJ1-2; 10 bases are shared with TRBD1. The length of the CDR3 is 15 residues. Per the germline V gene, CDR1 is MNHEY and CDR2 is SVGAGI. After removal of 6 bases from V and 4 bases from J, the junction contained 8 bases not matched to a gene. The DNA for the CDR3 is TGTGCCAGCAGATCAATGGGACAGGGGCCCTATGGCTACACCTTC. This encodes CASRSMGQGPYGYTF.

This chain joins TRBV6-5 and TRBJ1-2; TRBD1 is a possible D gene (6 bases). Germline V gene lookup returns CDR1 MNHEY and CDR2 SVGAGI. V was pared by 5 bases and J by 2 bases, with 15 bases between. The CDR3 is made up of 15 amino acids. CDR3 sequence (DNA): TGTGCCAGCAGTCCCACGACAGGACACAACTATGGCTACACCTTC. This encodes CASSPTTGHNYGYTF.

The chain carries TRBV5-1 and TRBJ1-6, with a weak D call TRBD1 (6 bases). Germline-derived CDR1 and CDR2 are SGHRS and YFSETQ. This CDR3 contains 14 residues. V dropped 4 bases and J dropped 7 bases, with 12 bases sitting between them. The CDR3 nucleotides are TGCGCCAGCAGCAATGGACAGCAAAATTCACCCCTCCACTTT. Translation: CASSNGQQNSPLHF. The full variable domain, in which reference TRBV5-1 and TRBJ1-6 provide the parts outside the CDR3, is KAGVTQTPRYLIKTRGQQVTLSCSPISGHRSVSWYQQTPGQGLQFLFEYFSETQRNKGNFPGRFSGRQFSNSRSEMNVSTLELGDSALYLCASSNGQQNSPLHFGNGTRLTVT.

This clone was recorded once. The chain uses TRBV10-2 and TRBJ2-1; D is possibly TRBD2 (5 bases). V dropped 0 bases and J dropped 4 bases, with 7 bases sitting between them. The CDR3 has 14 residues. Per the germline V gene, CDR1 is WSHSY and CDR2 is SAAADI. This CDR3 reads CASSESRTYNEQFF. CDR3 coding DNA: TGCGCCAGCAGTGAGTCCAGGACTTACAATGAGCAGTTCTTC.

The V call is TRBV10-2, the J call TRBJ1-1, with 9 bases identical to TRBD1. CDR3 size: 14 residues. Trimming cost V 6 bases and J 3 bases; bases outside gene matches: 5. Germline-derived CDR1 and CDR2 are WSHSY and SAAADI. The CDR3 protein is CASSLDRGDTEAFF. DNA of the CDR3: TGCGCCAGCAGCCTAGACAGGGGGGACACTGAAGCTTTCTTT.

The chain has TRBV4-1 and TRBJ1-1; 7 bases are a match to TRBD1. This CDR3 is built from 16 residues. CDR1 MGHRA and CDR2 YSYEKL come from the germline V gene. J gave up 0 bases and V 4 bases, and 8 bases lay outside the gene matches. CDR3 bases: TGCGCCAGCAGCCGCCCCTGGGACAGTTTGAACACTGAAGCTTTCTTT. Translating gives CASSRPWDSLNTEAFF.